This TCR beta chain originates from a study of control samples from healthy donors and cancer patients. The CDR3 has 17 residues. Germline V gives CDR1 KGHDR, CDR2 SFDVKD. J was trimmed by 1 base and V by 5 bases; bases with no gene match: 9. Assay used: immunoSEQ multiplex PCR; TCRdb lists only in-frame clones, some missing. The table lists about 71,000 clones, around 92% of them singletons. This clone was observed a handful of times. This chain uses TRBV24-1 with TRBJ2-2; TRBD1 matches at 7 bases. The source is a man aged 60 to 75 with lung cancer. The sequencing input was PBMCs. The CDR3 DNA follows: TGTGCCACCAGTGCCCCGCCCAGGACAGGGAACACCGGGGAGCTGTTTTTT. It is translated as CATSAPPRTGNTGELFF.